Below, one T cell receptor (beta chain) is given with its context. This record comes from a study of blood T cell repertoires in COVID-19. Background on the study: Material from acute and convalescent COVID-19 was sourced from the United States, Italy and Spain. From T cells, B-cell-depleted T cells, or PBMCs came the material, which was cDNA or gDNA.

In the study's own analysis: Reference gene primer amplification gave nucleated cell count estimates. Data came from immunoSEQ multiplex PCR; TCRdb stores just in-frame clones and leaves some out. D and trimming come from the DNA, and the V and J calls and clone size come from that table. Here the sample spans some 150,000 clones, 75% to 90% being singletons. Sequenced: peripheral blood. The source is a woman aged 70-85 years with acute or convalescent COVID-19.

CDR3 sequence reads: CASSPPSRGQAFF. In DNA, the CDR3 is TGTGCCAGCTCACCACCCTCGAGGGGGCAAGCTTTCTTT. This rearrangement joins TRBV18 to TRBJ1-1, with 7 bases fitting TRBD1. The trim removed 0 bases at V and 9 bases at J, leaving 4 bases unmatched. The CDR3 runs to 13 residues. CDR1 is KGHSH, CDR2 LQKENI, per germline.